This T cell receptor beta chain was documented in a study of Tregs in tolerant kidney transplant recipients. Produced via immunoSEQ multiplex PCR; TCRdb's table is partial and in-frame only. The sample yields under 100,000 clones, just over 90% seen once. Study-level findings and limits: The most relevant donor-specific Treg TCRbeta repertoire apparently came from expansion with activated donor B cells. Validation in larger populations is needed because few patients were studied.

Unstimulated Tregs (CD4+CD25+CD127-) and CD4+CD25- non-Tregs were sorted from PBMCs. Germline loops: CDR1 MNHEY, CDR2 SMNVEV (reference sequence). The ends lost 0 bases at V and 2 bases at J; junction bases unmatched: 1. CDR3 length equals 15 residues. In regard to this clone: Its antigen is not identified.

Sequencing input: CD8+ T cells from blood. The V call is TRBV27, the J call TRBJ2-1; 7 bases align to TRBD1. The source of this sequence is a human donor in good health. The CDR3 reads CASSLSQGAYNEQFF. CDR3 bases: TGTGCCAGCAGTTTATCGCAGGGGGCCTACAATGAGCAGTTCTTC.